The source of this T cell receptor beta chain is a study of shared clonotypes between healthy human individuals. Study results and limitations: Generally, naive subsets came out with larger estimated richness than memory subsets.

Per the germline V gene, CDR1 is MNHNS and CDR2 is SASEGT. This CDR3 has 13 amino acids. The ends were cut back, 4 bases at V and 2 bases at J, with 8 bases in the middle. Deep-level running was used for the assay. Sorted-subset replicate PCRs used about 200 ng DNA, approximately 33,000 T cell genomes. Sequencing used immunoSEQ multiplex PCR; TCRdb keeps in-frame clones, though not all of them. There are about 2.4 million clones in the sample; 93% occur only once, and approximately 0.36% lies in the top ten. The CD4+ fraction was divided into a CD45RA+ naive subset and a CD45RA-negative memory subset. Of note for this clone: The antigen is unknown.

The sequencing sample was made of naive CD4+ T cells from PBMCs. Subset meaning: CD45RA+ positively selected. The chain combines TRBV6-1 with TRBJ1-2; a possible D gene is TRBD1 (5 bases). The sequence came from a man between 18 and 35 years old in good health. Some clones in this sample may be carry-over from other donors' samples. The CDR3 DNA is TGTGCCAGCAGTGTTCAGGGAAACTATGGCTACACCTTC. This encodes CASSVQGNYGYTF.